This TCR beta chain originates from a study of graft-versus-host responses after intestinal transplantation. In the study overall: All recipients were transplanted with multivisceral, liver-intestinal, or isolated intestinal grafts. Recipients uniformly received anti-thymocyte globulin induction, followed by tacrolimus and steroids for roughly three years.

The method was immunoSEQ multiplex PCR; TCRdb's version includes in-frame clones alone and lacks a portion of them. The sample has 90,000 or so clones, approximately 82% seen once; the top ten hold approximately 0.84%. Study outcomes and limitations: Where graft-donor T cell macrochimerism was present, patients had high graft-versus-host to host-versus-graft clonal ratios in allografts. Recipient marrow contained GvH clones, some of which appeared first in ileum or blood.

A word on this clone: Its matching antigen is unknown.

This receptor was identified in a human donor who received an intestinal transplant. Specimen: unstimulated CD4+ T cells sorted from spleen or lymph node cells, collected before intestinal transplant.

The CDR3 DNA reads as TGCAGCGCCTCAGCGAACAGGGCGAACACTGAAGCTTTCTTT. Amino acids: CSASANRANTEAFF. The chain recombines TRBV29-1 with TRBJ1-1, with D tentatively TRBD1 (6 bases). Trimming took off 7 bases at V and 1 base at J, with 16 bases between the two ends. The V gene's germline CDR1 is SQVTM and CDR2 ANQGSEA. CDR3 size: 14 residues.